This TCR beta chain was retrieved from a study of T cells after yellow fever vaccination. The CDR3 is made up of 17 amino acids. Germline values: CDR1 SGHTA, CDR2 FQGNSA. V lost 1 base and J 9 bases, leaving 19 bases between the germline ends. TCRdb re-derived calls from the 5' RACE reads in MiXCR, one entry per CDR3 protein. This table has under 550,000 distinct CDR3 sequences, just over 20% appearing once. This clonotype was counted only a few times. Sequenced here: PBMCs, sampled more than 20 days after the first yellow fever vaccination. The gene calls are TRBV7-2 and TRBJ1-6; weak D call: TRBD1 (6 bases). The receptor comes from a man aged 18 to 35 who received the YFV17D yellow fever vaccine. The CDR3 is CASSLERTAGFTSPLHF. The CDR3 bases are TGTGCCAGCAGCTTAGAGCGGACAGCCGGATTCACTTCACCCCTCCACTTT. The variable domain in full, with the rest retrieved from reference TRBV7-2 and TRBJ1-6, is GAGVSQSPSNKVTEKGKDVELRCDPISGHTALYWYRQSLGQGLEFLIYFQGNSAPDKSGLPSDRFSAERTGGSVSTLTIQRTQQEDSAVYLCASSLERTAGFTSPLHFGNGTRLTVT.